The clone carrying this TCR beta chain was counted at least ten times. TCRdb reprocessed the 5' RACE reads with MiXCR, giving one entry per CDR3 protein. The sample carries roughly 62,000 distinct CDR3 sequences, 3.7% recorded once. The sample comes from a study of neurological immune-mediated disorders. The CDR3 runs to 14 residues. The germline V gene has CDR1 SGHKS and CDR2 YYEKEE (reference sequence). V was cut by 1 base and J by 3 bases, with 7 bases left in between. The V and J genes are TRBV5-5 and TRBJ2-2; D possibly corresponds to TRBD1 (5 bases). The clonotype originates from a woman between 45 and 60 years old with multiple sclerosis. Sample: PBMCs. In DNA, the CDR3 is TGTGCCAGCAGCTTGCCCAGGGACACCGGGGAGCTGTTTTTT. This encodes CASSLPRDTGELFF.